This TCR beta chain came from a study of OX40 agonist ivuxolimab in advanced cancers. The overall study: Every 2 weeks, patients received ivuxolimab intravenously, dosed at 0.01 to 10 mg/kg.

In the case of this clone: The antigen is not known.

Germline CDR1 is SGHRS and CDR2 is YFSETQ. V was trimmed by 0 bases and J by 0 bases, leaving 10 bases between them. The length of the CDR3 is 16 residues. Study-wide points: The work left the antigen specificity of expanded peripheral T cells undetermined.

The table came from immunoSEQ multiplex PCR; TCRdb's copy has only in-frame clones and leaves some out. Altogether tens of thousands of clones are present, 90% to 95% being singletons, with the ten largest covering about 4%. The origin of this receptor is an adult with an advanced solid tumor such as melanoma, head and neck, liver or kidney cancer. The V call is TRBV5-1, the J call TRBJ2-1; no firm D call. The material was CD4+ or CD8+ T cells sorted from blood, obtained in a trial of the OX40 agonist ivuxolimab. The CDR3 sequence: CASSLGDLSSYNEQFF. The CDR3 nucleotides are TGCGCCAGCAGCTTGGGCGATCTCAGCTCCTACAATGAGCAGTTCTTC.